This T cell receptor beta chain was retrieved from a study of T cell responses to AZD1222 COVID-19 vaccine (dated by TCRdb to the early 2020s). Context from the whole study: AZD1222 recipients given second doses at about 4 weeks or at about 12 weeks were pooled, since spike-specific TCR depth and breadth were not found to differ between the two schedules. A total of more than 230 trial participants underwent TCR sequencing, of whom nearly 210 had received two doses of AZD1222 and 26 had received two doses of the MenACWY control vaccine. Trial participants were enrolled into age subgroups of 18-55, 56-69 and 70-plus years, which contained about 150, 27 and 61 TCR-sequenced participants, respectively. Results the study describes overall, beyond this receptor: Reportedly, close to half of the unique spike-specific TCRs recognized epitopes lying outside the regions that are mutated in the B.1.351 and B.1.1.7 variants. After two AZD1222 doses, spike-specific TCR breadth and depth were significantly higher than at day 0 and than in MenACWY recipients. Conclusions about previously exposed vaccinees are limited because only six or seven AZD1222 recipients were SARS-CoV-2 seropositive at baseline. Participants were mostly white British, with more females than males. The authors suggested clonal diversity may have been underestimated. Vaccine-associated CD4 TCRs spanned the whole spike protein, with dominant responses in regions 160-218 and 743-854. In the small 56-69-year group, the increase in depth fell short of significance, most likely because of low power. No day 14 peak-response samples were available, so repertoires were characterized only after the peak T cell response.

A note on this clone: What this receptor recognizes is not known. No per-base quality is available; no much larger clone lies one base away.

From the cysteine through the phenylalanine, the CDR3 covers 16 amino acids. Only the CDR3 region is kept as DNA, spanning 48 bases read in frame from base 1. CDR1 and CDR2 were assigned from the germline V gene as LGHNA and YSLEER. V has 0 bases trimmed and J has 8 bases trimmed; junction bases matching no gene number 10. The time point label of this sample denotes: baseline before first vaccination. Samples from vaccinated people were obtained from the UK trials COV001 and COV002, which included a single-blind randomized controlled phase 2/3 trial of AZD1222 (ChAdOx1 nCoV-19) in healthy adults. For TCRbeta chain sequencing, PBMC samples were collected from trial participants at day 0 and at day 28 after the second dose. The CDR3 regions of human TCRbeta chains were analyzed by immunosequencing. The paper's data handling went like this. Repertoire TCRs were matched against a reference library of SARS-CoV-2-specific TCRs generated with the MIRA antigen-specificity platform. Breadth meant the fraction of unique TCRs that were SARS-CoV-2-associated, whereas depth meant the fraction of total T cells that were SARS-CoV-2-associated. Each spike-specific TCR was assigned to its reactive spike region and to a CD4 or CD8 class using the MIRA data. Log10-transformed breadth and depth values were compared by one-way ANOVA with Sidak's multiple comparisons tests. The table was pulled from immuneACCESS by TCRdb, which kept in-frame rearrangements only. Such tables lose some clones; where checked, under half of the loss comes from unresolved V genes, and the rest has no known cause. That table is the source of V, J and clone size, and D and trimming were worked out from the DNA. The sample data list 110,000 or so clones, and more than 75% of these were observed just once. The ten biggest clones cover 5% of the sample.

This clonotype was obtained from an adult in good health. The rearranged chain carries TRBV4-3 and TRBJ1-2, and TRBD1 matches 9 of the central bases. This material consisted of peripheral blood, taken on day 0 of AZD1222 vaccination. The bases read TGCGCCAGCAGCCAAGATGGGGTACAGGGGGCGAGGGGCTACACCTTC. Its protein product is CASSQDGVQGARGYTF.